This T cell receptor beta chain originates from a study of human T cells and chemical hapten exposure (dated by TCRdb to the early 2020s). In terms of the full investigation: Libraries were combined into a pool for sequencing, and differences in TCR yield between samples came mainly from small differences in library volumes within the pool. Peripheral blood TCR repertoire changes were tracked in vivo in alopecia patients during primary and secondary sensitization to the hapten diphenylcyclopropenone (DPC).

CDR1 and CDR2 are drawn from the germline V gene: MNHEY, SVGAGI. The CDR3 measures 14 amino acids from cysteine to phenylalanine. Only the CDR3 part of the read is kept: 42 bases, read in frame from the first base. V gives up 0 bases and J gives up 6 bases, and the segment between their germline ends measures 12 bases. Unfractionated whole blood was collected in Tempus Blood RNA tubes, and total RNA was extracted from that blood. As TCR sequencing controls, four or five healthy volunteers were used, with blood taken at day 0, 2 weeks and 6 weeks. Library preparation attached unique molecular identifiers to individual cDNA molecules for quantitative, reproducible TCR counting. Both TCR alpha and TCR beta chains were sequenced from each blood RNA sample. The authors processed their data as follows. A median of about 100,000 TCRs per sample was observed, with a range of about 23,224 to 750,000. V, J and CDR3 annotation of the TCR reads was performed with the Decombinator software suite. Every sample was subsampled to the same number of TCRs (28,000) for the PS versus PT1 abundance plots. Expanded TCRs were defined as absent before sensitization and observed at least eight times at the 2-week time point. TCRdb redid the processing of the public reads, applying fastp at Q25 and MiXCR, and retained in-frame beta chains. Each entry merges the rows of one CDR3 protein and shows their most common DNA and genes. For this entry, the V and J calls and clone size follow TCRdb and not the study's own pipeline. The sample table lists 120,000 or so distinct CDR3 sequences, around 9% of them with a count of one. Jointly, the top ten make up approximately 1.5% of the sample.

Regarding this clonotype: Its antigen specificity is not known. Nothing much larger sits one base from this clone, and base qualities are not available.

Study-level results and caveats: DPC sensitization did not change how many TCRs were above 1 in 1000 frequency, and no evidence was found of alterations in global repertoire structure. After repeated subsampling, changes were observed in the strength of the expansion versus patch-test correlation and in the threshold at which the correlation became significant.

The V gene is TRBV6-5 and the J gene is TRBJ2-7; the D segment cannot be called with confidence. Sequences were obtained from whole blood. This receptor was identified in a human donor in good health. Some clones in this sample may be carry-over from other donors' samples. Donor details come from another sample of the same person, matched by shared clones. In nucleotides, the sequence is TGTGCCAGCAGTTACTCGACGTACCGCTGCGAGCAGTACTTC. Translated, it reads CASSYSTYRCEQYF.